The 10 T cell receptor beta chains presented below share a single source sample, sequenced in a study of blood T cell repertoires in COVID-19. Sequencing was performed with immunoSEQ multiplex PCR; in TCRdb, only in-frame clones are kept and a portion is missing. The data show 100,000 or so clones, with roughly 77% seen just once and about an eighth held by the top ten. Sequencing was performed on peripheral blood. The receptors derive from a human donor in a cohort sampled during active COVID-19.

CDR3 in DNA: TGCAGCGTTTCAGGGGGACCTGGAAACACCATATATTTT. Translated: CSVSGGPGNTIYF. This chain links TRBV29-1 with TRBJ1-3; 7 bases match TRBD1. The CDR3 is 13 residues long. CDR1 and CDR2 from the germline V gene are SQVTM and ANQGSEA. V shed 5 bases, J shed 2 bases, and the junction held 3 bases outside the gene matches.

This rearrangement joins TRBV10-3 to TRBJ2-7; 8 bases fit TRBD2. V was pared by 0 bases and J by 2 bases, with 3 bases of the junction left unmatched. There are 15 residues in the CDR3. Per germline, CDR1 ENHRY and CDR2 SYGVKD. CDR3 residues: CAISESSGGPYEQYF. For the CDR3, the DNA is TGTGCCATCAGTGAGTCAAGCGGGGGACCCTACGAGCAGTACTTC.

The chain joins TRBV7-9 to TRBJ2-3; D is possibly TRBD1 (6 bases). The CDR3 consists of 14 residues. Trimming removed 3 bases from V and 10 bases from J, with 17 bases in between. CDR1 and CDR2 from the germline V gene are SEHNR and FQNEAQ (reference sequence). The CDR3 bases are TGTGCCAGCAGCTTTCTGGACAGTGGTTCTGCGCAGTATTTT. It encodes CASSFLDSGSAQYF. The whole variable domain, remainder taken from reference TRBV7-9 and TRBJ2-3, is DTGVSQNPRHKITKRGQNVTFRCDPISEHNRLYWYRQTLGQGPEFLTYFQNEAQLEKSRLLSDRFSAERPKGSFSTLEIQRTEQGDSAMYLCASSFLDSGSAQYFGPGTRLTVL.

The J gene is TRBJ2-7, the V gene TRBV7-3; D gene uncertain. Germline CDR1 and CDR2: SGHTA and FQGTGA. V lost 4 bases to trimming and J lost 6 bases, with 16 bases between them. CDR3 length: 14 residues. The CDR3 spells CASSSPGLTSEQYF. The CDR3 nucleotides are TGTGCCAGCAGCTCCCCTGGCCTTACCAGCGAGCAGTACTTC.

The genes are TRBV5-6 and TRBJ2-1; 9 bases are a match to TRBD1. Germline CDR1 and CDR2: SGHDT and YYEEEE. The CDR3 runs 16 residues. V dropped 0 bases and J dropped 4; count of bases not matched to a gene: 5. The CDR3 DNA reads TGTGCCAGCAGCTTGGCCTTGACAGGGGGTTACAATGAGCAGTTCTTC. Encoded protein: CASSLALTGGYNEQFF.

The rearrangement links TRBV6-5 to TRBJ2-5; 9 bases fit TRBD1. CDR3 length equals 14 residues. V shed 6 bases and J 4 bases; nucleotides not matched to a gene: 6. Per the germline V gene, CDR1 is MNHEY and CDR2 is SVGAGI. The CDR3 sequence is CASRTGTGIETQYF. For the CDR3, the DNA is TGTGCCAGCAGAACCGGGACAGGGATAGAGACCCAGTACTTC.

This chain joins TRBV30 and TRBJ1-3, with D tentatively TRBD1 (5 bases). From germline, CDR1 is GTSNPN and CDR2 SVGIG (reference sequence). Trimming shortened V by 5 bases and J by 5 bases, and 10 bases separated the two germline ends. This CDR3 spans 12 amino acids. The CDR3: CAWGAQRNTIYF. The CDR3 DNA reads as TGTGCCTGGGGGGCACAGAGAAACACCATATATTTT.

The gene calls are TRBV5-1 and TRBJ2-2; D gene unclear. The CDR3 runs 13 residues. The V and J ends lost 6 bases and 0 bases respectively, with 6 bases between them. Germline values: CDR1 SGHRS, CDR2 YFSETQ. CDR3 sequence reads: CASIAANTGELFF. As DNA, the CDR3 is TGCGCCAGCATTGCGGCGAACACCGGGGAGCTGTTTTTT.

Comment on this clone: Other nucleotide sequences in the sample specify the same CDR3. The chain has TRBV7-3 and TRBJ1-1, with TRBD1 as a possible D gene (6 bases). This CDR3 comprises 13 residues. Trimming took 5 bases from V and 1 from J, leaving 8 bases between them. Germline V CDR1 and CDR2: SGHTA, FQGTGA. In nucleotides, the CDR3 is TGTGCCAGCAGCGTGGACAGGAACACTGAAGCTTTCTTT. It translates to CASSVDRNTEAFF.

V is TRBV18 and J is TRBJ2-2, with 9 bases aligning to TRBD1. Germline loops: CDR1 KGHSH, CDR2 LQKENI. This CDR3 spans 15 amino acids. V was pared by 2 bases and J by 5 bases, with 3 bases of the junction left unmatched. Here the CDR3 reads CASSPTGGWTGELFF. DNA for the CDR3: TGTGCCAGCTCACCAACAGGGGGCTGGACCGGGGAGCTGTTTTTT.